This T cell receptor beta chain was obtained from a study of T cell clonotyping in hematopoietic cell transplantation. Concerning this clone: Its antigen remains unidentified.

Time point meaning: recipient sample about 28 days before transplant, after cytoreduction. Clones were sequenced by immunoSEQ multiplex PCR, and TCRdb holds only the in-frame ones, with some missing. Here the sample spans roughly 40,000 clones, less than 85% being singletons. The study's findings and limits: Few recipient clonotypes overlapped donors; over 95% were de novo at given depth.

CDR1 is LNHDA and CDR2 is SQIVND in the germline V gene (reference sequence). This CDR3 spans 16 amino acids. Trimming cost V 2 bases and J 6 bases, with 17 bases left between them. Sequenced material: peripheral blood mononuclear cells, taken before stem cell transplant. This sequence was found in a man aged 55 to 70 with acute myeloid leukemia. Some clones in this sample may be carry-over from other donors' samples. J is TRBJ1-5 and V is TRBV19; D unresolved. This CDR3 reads CASSITEVRIGQPQHF. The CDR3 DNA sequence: TGTGCCAGTAGTATAACAGAAGTGAGGATTGGTCAGCCCCAGCATTTT.